This TCR beta chain was sequenced during a study of shared clonotypes between healthy human individuals. V trimming: 0 bases; J trimming: 4 bases; junction bases outside the gene matches: 6. CDR3 size: 15 residues. Here immunoSEQ multiplex PCR was the method, and the copy in TCRdb shows in-frame clones only, minus some. The table shows 2.5 million or so clones, with about 92% occurring only once. The sequenced sample was naive CD4+ T cells sorted from blood. Stated subset: CD45RA+ positively selected. This chain joins TRBV5-3 and TRBJ2-7, with 8 bases identical to TRBD1. TRBV5-3 is labeled an ORF, and its function is uncertain. The source is a man between 18 and 29 years old in good health. The CDR3 reads CARSLDWTGCYEQYF. The CDR3, as DNA: TGTGCCAGAAGCTTGGACTGGACAGGGTGTTACGAGCAGTACTTC.